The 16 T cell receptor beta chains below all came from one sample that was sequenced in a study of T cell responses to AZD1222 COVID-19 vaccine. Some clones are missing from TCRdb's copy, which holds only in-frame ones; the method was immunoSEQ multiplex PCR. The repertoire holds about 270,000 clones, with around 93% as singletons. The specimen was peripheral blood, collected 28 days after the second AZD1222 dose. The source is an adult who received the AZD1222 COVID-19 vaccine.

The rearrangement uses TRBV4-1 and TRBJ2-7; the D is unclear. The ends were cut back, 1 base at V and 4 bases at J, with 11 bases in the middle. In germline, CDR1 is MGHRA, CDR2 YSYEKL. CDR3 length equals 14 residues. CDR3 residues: CASSQAPTDYEQYF. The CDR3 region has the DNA TGCGCCAGCAGCCAAGCCCCGACTGATTACGAGCAGTACTTC.

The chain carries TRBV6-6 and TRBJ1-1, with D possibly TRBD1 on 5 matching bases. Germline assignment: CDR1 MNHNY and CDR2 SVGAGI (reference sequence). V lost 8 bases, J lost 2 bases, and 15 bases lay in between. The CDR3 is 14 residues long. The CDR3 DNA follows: TGTGCCAGCCAGGATTGGGGGTTAAACACTGAAGCTTTCTTT. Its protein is CASQDWGLNTEAFF.

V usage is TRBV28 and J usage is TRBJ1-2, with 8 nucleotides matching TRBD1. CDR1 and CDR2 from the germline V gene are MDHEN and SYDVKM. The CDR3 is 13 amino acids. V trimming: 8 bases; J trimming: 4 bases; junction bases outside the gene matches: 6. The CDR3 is CASAMDRVYGYTF. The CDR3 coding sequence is TGTGCCAGCGCCATGGACAGGGTCTATGGCTACACCTTC.

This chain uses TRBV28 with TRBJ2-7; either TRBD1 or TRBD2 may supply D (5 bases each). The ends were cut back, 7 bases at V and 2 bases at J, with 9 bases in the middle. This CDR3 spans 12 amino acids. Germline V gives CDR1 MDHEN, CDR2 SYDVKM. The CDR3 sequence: CASTRDAYEQYF. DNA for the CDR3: TGTGCCAGCACCCGGGACGCCTACGAGCAGTACTTC.

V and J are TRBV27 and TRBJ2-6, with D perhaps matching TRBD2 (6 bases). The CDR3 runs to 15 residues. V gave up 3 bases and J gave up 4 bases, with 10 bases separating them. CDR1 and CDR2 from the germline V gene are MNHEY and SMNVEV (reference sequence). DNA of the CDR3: TGTGCCAGCAGTTTCGGGGGATCGGGGGCCAACGTCCTGACTTTC. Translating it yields CASSFGGSGANVLTF.

The CDR3 is CASSQEYTEAFF. CDR3 nucleotides: TGTGCCAGCAGCCAAGAATACACTGAAGCTTTCTTT. The chain joins TRBV3-1 (or the pseudogene TRBV3-2) to TRBJ1-1, with no clear D. Trimming took 0 bases from V and 3 from J, leaving 2 bases between them. The V gene's germline CDR1 is LGHDT and CDR2 YNNKEL (reference sequence). This CDR3 is 12 amino acids long.

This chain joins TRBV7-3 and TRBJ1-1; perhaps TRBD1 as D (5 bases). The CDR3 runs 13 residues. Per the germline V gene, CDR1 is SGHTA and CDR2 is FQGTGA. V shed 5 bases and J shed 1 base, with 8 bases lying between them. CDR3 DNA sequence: TGTGCCAGCAGCCACGACAGGAACACTGAAGCTTTCTTT. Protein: CASSHDRNTEAFF.

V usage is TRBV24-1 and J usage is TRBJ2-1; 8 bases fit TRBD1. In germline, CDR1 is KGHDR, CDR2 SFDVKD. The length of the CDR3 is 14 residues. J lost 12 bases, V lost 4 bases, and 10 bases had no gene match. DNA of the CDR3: TGTGCCACCAGTGACCAGCTGACAGGGGTTGTGCAGTTCTTC. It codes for CATSDQLTGVVQFF.

CDR3 region: CASVRHRENTEAFF. DNA of the CDR3: TGTGCCAGCGTGAGACACAGGGAGAACACTGAAGCTTTCTTT. The chain carries TRBV2 and TRBJ1-1; D is possibly TRBD1 (6 bases). Germline assignment: CDR1 SNHLY and CDR2 FYNNEI. The CDR3 sequence is 14 residues long. V was pared by 8 bases and J by 1 base, with 14 bases between.

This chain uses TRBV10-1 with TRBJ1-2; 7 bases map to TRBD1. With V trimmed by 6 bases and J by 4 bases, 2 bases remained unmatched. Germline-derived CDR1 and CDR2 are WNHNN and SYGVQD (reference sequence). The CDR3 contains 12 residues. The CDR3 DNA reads TGCGCCAGCAGGGGACAGACCTATGGCTACACCTTC. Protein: CASRGQTYGYTF.

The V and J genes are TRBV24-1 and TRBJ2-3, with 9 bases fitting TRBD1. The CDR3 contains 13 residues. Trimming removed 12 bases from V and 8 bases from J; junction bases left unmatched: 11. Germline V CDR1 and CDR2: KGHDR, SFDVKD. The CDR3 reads CAVGDRDTLTQYF. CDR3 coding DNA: TGTGCCGTTGGGGACAGGGACACCCTTACGCAGTATTTT.

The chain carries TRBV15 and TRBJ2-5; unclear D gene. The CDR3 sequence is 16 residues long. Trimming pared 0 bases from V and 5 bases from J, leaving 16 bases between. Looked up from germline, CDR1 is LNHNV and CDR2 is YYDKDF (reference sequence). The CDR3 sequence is CATSRDNPLSAETQYF. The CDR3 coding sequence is TGTGCCACCAGCAGAGATAATCCACTATCAGCTGAGACCCAGTACTTC.

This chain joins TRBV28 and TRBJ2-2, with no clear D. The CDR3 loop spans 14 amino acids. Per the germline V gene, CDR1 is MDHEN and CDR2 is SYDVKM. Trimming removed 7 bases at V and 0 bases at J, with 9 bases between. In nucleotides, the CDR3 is TGTGCCAGCATACGAGGAGCGAACACCGGGGAGCTGTTTTTT. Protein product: CASIRGANTGELFF.

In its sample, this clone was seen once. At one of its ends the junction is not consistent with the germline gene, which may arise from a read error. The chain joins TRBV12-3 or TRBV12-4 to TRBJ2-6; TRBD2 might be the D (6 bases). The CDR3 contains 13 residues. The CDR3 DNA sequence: TGTGCCAGCAGTTCCCCCGGGGGCAACGTCCTGACTTTC. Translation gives CASSSPGGNVLTF.

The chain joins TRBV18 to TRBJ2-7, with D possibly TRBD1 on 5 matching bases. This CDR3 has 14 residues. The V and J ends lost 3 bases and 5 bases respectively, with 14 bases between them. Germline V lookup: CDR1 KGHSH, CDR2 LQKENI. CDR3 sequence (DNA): TGTGCCAGCTCACCTATGCAGGGTCGGAACGAGCAGTACTTC. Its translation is CASSPMQGRNEQYF.

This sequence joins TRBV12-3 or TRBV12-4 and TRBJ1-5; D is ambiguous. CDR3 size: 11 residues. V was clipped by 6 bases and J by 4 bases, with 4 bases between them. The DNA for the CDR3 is TGTGCCAGCAGCCGAAATCAGCCCCAGCATTTT. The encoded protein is CASSRNQPQHF.